This is a list of T cell receptor beta chains from one sample in a study of Ad26.COV2.S vaccination and SARS-CoV-2 variants. Profiled with immunoSEQ multiplex PCR; TCRdb holds only in-frame clones, not every one. The sample has 380,000 or so clones; around four fifths are singletons. The sequencing used peripheral blood, collected in a trial of Ad26.COV2.S vaccine versus placebo. The receptors were sampled from a person aged 18-60 years who received the Ad26.COV2.S COVID-19 vaccine or a placebo. CDR3s include the opening cysteine and the closing phenylalanine or tryptophan. D genes are given only for firm matches. Clone size is not always given. Where it is, it says once, few, many or a class for expanded clones.

. . TRBJ1-1 TRBV3-1/TRBV3-2 TGTGCCAGCAGCCGGACAGCTGGGATCACTGAAGCTTTCTTT CASSRTAGITEAFF
. . TRBJ1-2 TRBV12-3/TRBV12-4 TGTGCCAGCACCTCTACAGGCTATGGCTACACCTTC CASTSTGYGYTF
. TRBD1 TRBJ2-7 TRBV27 TGTGCCAGCAGTTACACCGGGACAGGGCGCTACGAGCAGTACTTC CASSYTGTGRYEQYF
. . TRBJ2-7 TRBV19 TGTGCCACCTCTTTAAACAGAGACTACGAGCAGTACTTC CATSLNRDYEQYF
few . TRBJ2-1 TRBV20-1 TGCAGTGCTAGTCGGGGCGGAGGGTACAATGAGCAGTTCTTC CSASRGGGYNEQFF
few . TRBJ1-5 TRBV19 TGTGCCAGTACCGAGCCCCGGCAGGGAGGTCAGCCCCAGCATTTT CASTEPRQGGQPQHF
. . TRBJ2-5 TRBV7-9 TGTGCCAGCAGCTTCCCCCCCAAAGAGACCCAGTACTTC CASSFPPKETQYF
. TRBD1 TRBJ1-1 TRBV5-4 TGTGCCAGCAGCTTTGACAGGGCGAACACTGAAGCTTTCTTT CASSFDRANTEAFF
once . TRBJ2-6 TRBV7-2 TGTGCCAGCAGCTTGGGAGATCCTGGGGCCAACGTCCTGACTTTC CASSLGDPGANVLTF
. TRBD2 TRBJ2-2 TRBV5-1 TGCGCCAGCAGCTCCATAGCGGGGAGTAACACCGGGGAGCTGTTTTTT CASSSIAGSNTGELFF
. . TRBJ1-4 TRBV30 TGTGCCTGGAGTGGACAAAATGAAAAACTGTTTTTT CAWSGQNEKLFF
. TRBD1 TRBJ2-7 TRBV7-2 TGTGCCAGCAGCCCCAGGACAGGGCCCTACGAGCAGTACTTC CASSPRTGPYEQYF
. . TRBJ2-1 TRBV29-1 TGCAGTCACGCGAGGGGGAGCTCCTACAATGAGCAGTTCTTC CSHARGSSYNEQFF
. . TRBJ1-5 TRBV5-6 TGTGCCAGCAGCGAAACAGGGATAGGCAATCAGCCCCAGCATTTT CASSETGIGNQPQHF
few . TRBJ1-2 TRBV4-2 TGTGCCACATGGGGATCTAACTATGGCTACACCTTC CATWGSNYGYTF
. . TRBJ2-1 TRBV7-9 TGTGCCAGCAGCGGCCGGGACCTTAACAATGAGCAGTTCTTC CASSGRDLNNEQFF
. TRBD1 TRBJ1-1 TRBV4-2 TGTGCCAGCAGCCAAGAAGGGGGCGCTCGGGACACTGAAGCTTTCTTT CASSQEGGARDTEAFF
once . TRBJ1-2 TRBV18 TGTGCCAGCTCACACCCGGAGGGCCGGTCAGACTATGGCTACACCTTC CASSHPEGRSDYGYTF
. . TRBJ1-4 TRBV5-1 TGCGCCAGCAGCTTAGGACGGGACTTTGCAACTAATGAAAAACTGTTTTTT CASSLGRDFATNEKLFF
. TRBD1 TRBJ1-5 TRBV5-6 TGTGCCAGCAGCTTGATTGGTAGGGGGCCCTATAATCCCCAGCATTTT CASSLIGRGPYNPQHF
. . TRBJ2-2 TRBV6-1 TGTGCCAGCAGTGATCCACCTTCTTCGAACACCGGGGAGCTGTTTTTT CASSDPPSSNTGELFF
. TRBD2 TRBJ2-7 TRBV7-2 TGTGCCAGCAGCATGACATTTAGCCGGACTAGCGCCAACGAGCAGTACTTC CASSMTFSRTSANEQYF
. . TRBJ1-2 TRBV7-9 TGTGCCAGCAGCAAAGAAGGGCGAGGCTACACCTTC CASSKEGRGYTF
. . TRBJ1-1 TRBV20-1 TGCAGTGCTACTGACACCTTGAACACTGAAGCTTTCTTT CSATDTLNTEAFF
. . TRBJ1-4 TRBV6-5 TGTGCCAGCCGGACAGTTACGGCGTTAGGTGAAAAACTGTTTTTT CASRTVTALGEKLFF
. . TRBJ1-2 TRBV29-1 TGCAGCGTTGTGGTGGGGAACTATGGCTACACCTTC CSVVVGNYGYTF
. . TRBJ1-5 TRBV25-1 TGTGCCAGCAGTGCCTCGGGAGGGGGTCAGCCCCAGCATTTT CASSASGGGQPQHF
. TRBD1 TRBJ2-3 TRBV6-6 TGTGCCAGCATTCCGGGACAGGGCACAGATACGCAGTATTTT CASIPGQGTDTQYF